Presented here are 24 T cell receptor beta chains from one specimen sequenced in a study of T-cell reconstitution after alpha-beta-depleted transplantation in children. Unique molecular identifiers were incorporated when the TCRbeta library was constructed. Via MiXCR, TCRdb re-called the PCR reads, giving one row per CDR3 protein. The table includes about 980,000 distinct CDR3 sequences, 25% to 35% detected once. This specimen was PBMCs, mostly from graft donor cells, taken 360 days after TCRalphabeta/CD19-depleted stem cell transplant. These receptors came from a boy under two years old who had a stem cell transplant for SCID, so the T cells may come from the graft donor.

The rearrangement links TRBV7-8 to TRBJ2-5, with D perhaps matching TRBD2 (6 bases). Between the trimmed V and J ends, which lost 5 bases and 2 bases, there was a span of 12 bases. CDR1 and CDR2 from the germline V gene are SGHVS and FQNEAQ. The CDR3 covers 14 residues. CDR3 sequence: CASSRLGTQETQYF. The CDR3 coding sequence is TGTGCCAGCAGCCGACTAGGTACACAAGAGACCCAGTACTTC.

This clonotype was observed a few times. The chain's CDR3 is CASSPRTGENIQYF. The CDR3 bases are TGTGCCAGCTCACCTAGGACAGGGGAAAACATTCAGTACTTC. V gene TRBV18 combines with J gene TRBJ2-4; 9 nucleotides agree with TRBD1. Germline assignment: CDR1 KGHSH and CDR2 LQKENI. The V and J ends lost 3 bases and 5 bases, in that order; junction bases with no gene match: 2. CDR3 length equals 14 residues. The full variable domain, its missing parts supplied by reference TRBV18 and TRBJ2-4, is NAGVMQNPRHLVRRRGQEARLRCSPMKGHSHVYWYRQLPEEGLKFMVYLQKENIIDESGMPKERFSAEFPKEGPSILRIQQVVRGDSAAYFCASSPRTGENIQYFGAGTRLSVL.

The CDR3 protein is CASSFPGGVLGTDTQYF. The CDR3 coding sequence is TGTGCCAGCAGCTTTCCAGGGGGCGTTCTTGGCACAGATACGCAGTATTTT. The V and J genes are TRBV5-6 and TRBJ2-3; TRBD1 matches at 8 bases. Losses at the gene ends were 2 bases for V and 1 base for J; bases not matched to a gene: 9. CDR1 and CDR2 from the germline V gene are SGHDT and YYEEEE. This CDR3 is 17 amino acids long.

This clonotype was found a few times. The V and J genes are TRBV7-8 and TRBJ2-7, with D perhaps TRBD1 (6 bases). Deletions cut 5 bases from V and 5 bases from J, with 16 bases between. The CDR3 sequence is 14 residues long. CDR1 and CDR2 from the germline V gene are SGHVS and FQNEAQ. CDR3 residues: CASSLLTGSHEQYF. As DNA, the CDR3 is TGTGCCAGCAGCCTCCTGACAGGTAGCCACGAGCAGTACTTC.

In its sample, this clonotype was seen many times. Compared with germline, one end of the junction differs, possibly owing to a read error. CDR3 bases: TGTGCCAGCAGCTTAAGAAGCGGGGGATACAATGAGCAGTTCTTC. Translation: CASSLRSGGYNEQFF. This chain links TRBV5-1 with TRBJ2-1; TRBD2 matches 8 bases. CDR3 length: 15 amino acids. Germline assignment: CDR1 SGHRS and CDR2 YFSETQ.

The chain carries TRBV4-1 and TRBJ2-1; D perhaps matches TRBD1 (6 bases). This CDR3 has 15 residues. V was cut by 0 bases and J by 9 bases, with 15 bases left in between. CDR1 MGHRA and CDR2 YSYEKL come from the germline V gene. The CDR3 DNA sequence: TGCGCCAGCAGCCAAGATGGGGGCGTGCTTGGTGAGCAGTTCTTC. Its translation is CASSQDGGVLGEQFF.

The chain carries TRBV4-1 and TRBJ1-2, with 7 bases fitting TRBD1. Germline assignment: CDR1 MGHRA and CDR2 YSYEKL. Trimming removed 0 bases from V and 5 bases from J; junction bases left unmatched: 6. This CDR3 region has 15 residues. CDR3: CASSQDPGTDYGYTF. The CDR3 nucleotides are TGCGCCAGCAGCCAAGATCCGGGGACAGATTATGGCTACACCTTC.

This clonotype was counted a few times. The CDR3 loop reads CASSRQGRRTGELFF. The CDR3 nucleotides read TGTGCCAGCAGCCGACAGGGGCGTCGGACCGGGGAGCTGTTTTTT. The gene calls are TRBV7-8 and TRBJ2-2; 8 bases are shared with TRBD1. This CDR3 is 15 amino acids long. CDR1 and CDR2 from the germline V gene are SGHVS and FQNEAQ. J gave up 5 bases and V 5 bases, and 7 bases lay outside the gene matches.

V is TRBV12-3 or TRBV12-4 and J is TRBJ1-2; no clear D. Trimming stripped 6 bases from V and 4 bases from J, with 18 bases between. The CDR3 sequence is 15 residues long. The CDR3 loop reads CASRSMDGPLYGYTF. The CDR3 DNA reads TGTGCCAGCAGATCTATGGACGGCCCACTCTATGGCTACACCTTC.

This clonotype was found a few times. The V call is TRBV5-1, the J call TRBJ2-2; unclear D gene. The ends were cut back, 0 bases at V and 3 bases at J, with 9 bases in the middle. CDR1 and CDR2 from the germline V gene are SGHRS and YFSETQ. The CDR3 length is 15 residues. The CDR3, as DNA: TGCGCCAGCAGCTTGGCTGGGTCGGACACCGGGGAGCTGTTTTTT. It translates to CASSLAGSDTGELFF.

This clonotype was found a few times. V is TRBV28 and J is TRBJ1-1, with D unclear. Germline CDR1 is MDHEN and CDR2 is SYDVKM. V shed 6 bases and J shed 4 bases, with 9 bases lying between them. The CDR3 extends over 12 amino acids. The CDR3 coding sequence is TGTGCCAGCAGGGGAGCTTTCACTGAAGCTTTCTTT. It is translated as CASRGAFTEAFF. The variable domain in full, completed from reference TRBV28 and TRBJ1-1, reads DVKVTQSSRYLVKRTGEKVFLECVQDMDHENMFWYRQDPGLGLRLIYFSYDVKMKEKGDIPEGYSVSREKKERFSLILESASTNQTSMYLCASRGAFTEAFFGQGTRLTVV.

V is TRBV20-1 and J is TRBJ2-3, with D unresolved. The V gene lost 1 base and the J gene lost 5 bases, with 13 bases spanning the gap. Germline CDR1 and CDR2: DFQATT and SNEGSKA (reference sequence). The CDR3 has 14 amino acids. This CDR3 is CSARAGSAGDTQYF. CDR3 in DNA: TGCAGTGCTAGAGCGGGTTCGGCAGGAGATACGCAGTATTTT.

The rearrangement joins TRBV15 to TRBJ1-2, with D perhaps matching TRBD1 (5 bases). Germline CDR1 LNHNV, CDR2 YYDKDF (reference sequence). The CDR3 totals 15 residues. The ends were cut back, 0 bases at V and 5 bases at J, with 13 bases in the middle. The CDR3 DNA reads TGTGCCACCAGCAGAGATCGGTCGGCAGGGTATGGCTACACCTTC. Protein: CATSRDRSAGYGYTF.

There are a few counts of this clonotype. V gene TRBV5-1 combines with J gene TRBJ2-5, with D perhaps TRBD1 (7 bases). Deletions cut 4 bases from V and 4 bases from J, with 11 bases between. Per the germline V gene, CDR1 is SGHRS and CDR2 is YFSETQ. This CDR3 region has 13 residues. In nucleotides, the CDR3 is TGCGCCAGCAGCGTGCGGGACAGAGAGACCCAGTACTTC. Protein product: CASSVRDRETQYF.

The J gene is TRBJ2-2, the V gene TRBV6-1, with TRBD1 matching 7 bases. The CDR3 is made up of 14 amino acids. The ends lost 6 bases at V and 0 bases at J; junction bases unmatched: 1. Germline V gives CDR1 MNHNS, CDR2 SASEGT. The CDR3 loop is CASRGQPNTGELFF. For the CDR3, the DNA is TGTGCCAGCAGGGGACAGCCGAACACCGGGGAGCTGTTTTTT.

This clonotype was observed a few times. The V call is TRBV21-1, the J call TRBJ2-2. TRBV21-1 is labeled a pseudogene. This CDR3 contains 17 residues. CDR3 sequence reads: CASSKVGGSKNTGELFF. The CDR3 DNA reads TGTGCCAGCAGCAAAGTAGGCGGCAGCAAGAACACCGGGGAGCTGTTTTTT.

The CDR3: CASSLFSWRSYEQYF. The CDR3 DNA reads as TGTGCCAGCAGCTTATTCTCGTGGCGCTCCTACGAGCAGTACTTC. J is TRBJ2-7 and V is TRBV11-1; D ambiguous. Trimming removed 2 bases from V and 0 bases from J, with 11 bases in between. This CDR3 has 15 amino acids. Germline V lookup: CDR1 SGHAT, CDR2 FQDESV (reference sequence).

This clonotype was seen a few times. The J gene is TRBJ1-5, the V gene TRBV6-4, with no clear D. V was clipped by 3 bases and J by 5 bases, with 11 bases between them. This CDR3 is built from 14 residues. CDR1 and CDR2 (germline): MRHNA, SNTAGT. CDR3 nucleotides: TGTGCCAGCAGTGAATGGAGGAGCGATCAGCCCCAGCATTTT. Encoded protein: CASSEWRSDQPQHF.

The V call is TRBV5-1, the J call TRBJ1-1; unclear D gene. Trimming cost V 4 bases and J 5 bases, with 18 bases left between them. Germline V lookup: CDR1 SGHRS, CDR2 YFSETQ. The CDR3 is 15 residues long. The CDR3: CASSAIGGSGTEAFF. The CDR3 DNA reads TGCGCCAGCAGCGCGATAGGAGGGTCGGGAACTGAAGCTTTCTTT.

This clonotype was counted between two and nine times. The CDR3 spells CAWSAQQTQETQYF. The CDR3 DNA follows: TGTGCCTGGAGTGCCCAACAGACCCAAGAGACCCAGTACTTC. V and J are TRBV30 and TRBJ2-5; unclear D gene. Trimming shortened V by 1 base and J by 1 base, and 10 bases separated the two germline ends. Germline V gives CDR1 GTSNPN, CDR2 SVGIG (reference sequence). The CDR3 is made up of 14 amino acids.

The gene calls are TRBV7-9 and TRBJ2-7, with D possibly TRBD1 on 5 matching bases. Germline V gene lookup returns CDR1 SEHNR and CDR2 FQNEAQ (reference sequence). V lost 5 bases to trimming and J lost 3 bases, with 17 bases between them. This CDR3 is built from 15 residues. In DNA, the CDR3 is TGTGCCAGCAGCCACCCGACAGAGGCATACTACGAGCAGTACTTC. Encoded protein: CASSHPTEAYYEQYF.

The chain links TRBV2 to TRBJ2-1; possible D gene TRBD1, 6 bases. V gave up 0 bases and J gave up 13 bases, with 10 bases separating them. The CDR3 is 12 amino acids. Germline CDR1 is SNHLY and CDR2 is FYNNEI. The CDR3 reads CASSEADRLQFF. In DNA, the CDR3 is TGTGCCAGCAGTGAAGCTGACAGGTTACAGTTCTTC.

This clonotype was observed a few times. The chain links TRBV2 to TRBJ2-5; D unclear. V gave up 6 bases and J gave up 5 bases, with 16 bases separating them. The CDR3 sequence is 14 residues long. Germline loops: CDR1 SNHLY, CDR2 FYNNEI. CDR3 protein: CASSQVPVAETQYF. The CDR3 bases are TGTGCCAGCAGCCAAGTTCCCGTCGCGGAGACCCAGTACTTC. The entire variable domain, with the rest obtained from reference TRBV2 and TRBJ2-5, is as follows: EPEVTQTPSHQVTQMGQEVILRCVPISNHLYFYWYRQILGQKVEFLVSFYNNEISEKSEIFDDQFSVERPDGSNFTLKIRSTKLEDSAMYFCASSQVPVAETQYFGPGTRLLVL.

Only a few counts were recorded for this clonotype. The CDR3 reads CASSLSGMGYGYTF. The CDR3 DNA reads as TGTGCCAGCAGTTTAAGTGGGATGGGCTATGGCTACACCTTC. The chain links TRBV28 to TRBJ1-2; no definite D call. The CDR3 is 14 amino acids. V was shortened by 2 bases and J by 4 bases, with 11 bases between the two germline ends. Looked up from germline, CDR1 is MDHEN and CDR2 is SYDVKM.